This T cell receptor beta chain was captured in a study of blood T cell repertoires in COVID-19. The wider study: Acute-phase and convalescent COVID-19 samples originated in the United States, Italy and Spain. From T cells, B-cell-depleted T cells, or PBMCs came the material, which was cDNA or gDNA.

The germline V gene encodes CDR1 LNHDA and CDR2 SQIVND (reference sequence). This CDR3 comprises 14 residues. The V segment lost 9 bases and the J segment 4 bases; nucleotides outside the gene matches: 7. Authors' data handling: From reference gene primer amplification, estimates of nucleated cell counts were derived. TCRdb's copy holds only in-frame clones and misses some; the assay was immunoSEQ multiplex PCR. V, J and clone size are those of that table, while D and trimming were read from the DNA. The data contain tens of thousands of clones, roughly 80% of them singletons. The rearrangement links TRBV19 to TRBJ2-2; 8 nucleotides line up with TRBD1. Source material: peripheral blood. The source of this sequence is a human donor in a cohort sampled during active COVID-19. In DNA form, the CDR3 reads TGTGCCAGCGACCAGGGGGCGGGCACCGGGGAGCTGTTTTTT. Protein: CASDQGAGTGELFF.